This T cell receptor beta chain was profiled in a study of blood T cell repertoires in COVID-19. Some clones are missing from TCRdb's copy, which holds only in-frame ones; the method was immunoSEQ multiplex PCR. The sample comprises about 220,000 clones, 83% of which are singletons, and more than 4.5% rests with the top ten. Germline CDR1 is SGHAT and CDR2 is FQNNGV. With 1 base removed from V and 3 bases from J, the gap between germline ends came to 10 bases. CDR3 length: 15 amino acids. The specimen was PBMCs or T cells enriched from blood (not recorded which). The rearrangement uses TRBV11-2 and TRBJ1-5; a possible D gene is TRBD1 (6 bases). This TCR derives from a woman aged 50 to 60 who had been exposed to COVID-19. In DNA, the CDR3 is TGTGCCAGCAGCTTAGGGTGGACAGACAATCAGCCCCAGCATTTT. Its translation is CASSLGWTDNQPQHF.